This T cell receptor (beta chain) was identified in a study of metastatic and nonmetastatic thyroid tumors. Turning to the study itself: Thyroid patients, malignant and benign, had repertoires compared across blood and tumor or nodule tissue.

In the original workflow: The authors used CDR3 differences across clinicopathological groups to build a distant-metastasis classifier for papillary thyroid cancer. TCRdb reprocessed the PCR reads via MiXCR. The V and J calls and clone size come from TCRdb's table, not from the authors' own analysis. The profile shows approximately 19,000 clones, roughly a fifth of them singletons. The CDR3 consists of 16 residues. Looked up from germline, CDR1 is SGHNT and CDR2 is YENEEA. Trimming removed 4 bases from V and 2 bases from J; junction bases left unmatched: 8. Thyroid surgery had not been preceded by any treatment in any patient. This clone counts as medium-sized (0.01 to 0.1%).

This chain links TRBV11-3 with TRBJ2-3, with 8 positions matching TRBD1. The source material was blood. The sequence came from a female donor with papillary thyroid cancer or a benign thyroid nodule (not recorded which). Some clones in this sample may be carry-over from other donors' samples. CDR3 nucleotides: TGTGCCAGCAGCTCGACACGGACAGGGCTCACAGATACGCAGTATTTT. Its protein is CASSSTRTGLTDTQYF.